Below, 29 T cell receptor beta chains from the same sample are listed, as sequenced in a study of blood T cell repertoires in COVID-19. TCRdb's table, derived via immunoSEQ multiplex PCR, lists solely in-frame clones and lacks some. The sample consists of around 280,000 clones, roughly 87% of them appearing once. The sequenced sample was peripheral blood. Every receptor here comes from a woman aged 50 to 60 who had recovered from COVID-19.

V is TRBV4-1 and J is TRBJ2-5; TRBD2 agrees at 12 bases. Germline loops: CDR1 MGHRA, CDR2 YSYEKL. The CDR3 runs 17 residues. J was trimmed by 3 bases and V by 0 bases; bases with no gene match: 5. The CDR3 spells CASSQEKASGGEETQYF. The CDR3 DNA reads as TGCGCCAGCAGCCAAGAAAAGGCTAGCGGGGGGGAAGAGACCCAGTACTTC.

V gene TRBV6-2 or TRBV6-3 combines with J gene TRBJ2-2; tentative D call: TRBD1 (8 bases). The CDR3 spans 15 residues. Between the trimmed V and J ends, which lost 5 bases and 5 bases, there was a span of 15 bases. Per the germline V gene, CDR1 is MNHEY and CDR2 is SVGEGT. CDR3 region: CASSPHRGGTGELFF. The CDR3 DNA follows: TGTGCCAGCAGTCCACACAGGGGGGGGACCGGGGAGCTGTTTTTT.

This clone appeared a single time. The chain recombines TRBV7-9 with TRBJ1-2; tentative D call: TRBD1 (6 bases). Per the germline V gene, CDR1 is SEHNR and CDR2 is FQNEAQ (reference sequence). This CDR3 has 16 amino acids. Trimming removed 2 bases from V and 0 bases from J, with 13 bases in between. In DNA, the CDR3 is TGTGCCAGCAGCTTAAAAGGGACACAAGCTAACTATGGCTACACCTTC. This encodes CASSLKGTQANYGYTF. Full variable domain (remainder filled in from reference TRBV7-9 and TRBJ1-2): DTGVSQNPRHKITKRGQNVTFRCDPISEHNRLYWYRQTLGQGPEFLTYFQNEAQLEKSRLLSDRFSAERPKGSFSTLEIQRTEQGDSAMYLCASSLKGTQANYGYTFGSGTRLTVV.

This clone was recorded only once. The chain is built from TRBV5-1 and TRBJ2-7; D might be TRBD2 (6 bases). CDR3 length: 15 amino acids. V gave up 2 bases and J gave up 5 bases, with 17 bases separating them. The germline V gene has CDR1 SGHRS and CDR2 YFSETQ. The CDR3 loop is CASSLLGTPRDEQYF. For the CDR3, the DNA is TGCGCCAGCAGCTTACTAGGGACTCCCAGAGACGAGCAGTACTTC.

The V and J genes are TRBV7-2 and TRBJ2-5, with 7 bases lining up with TRBD2. Germline V gene sequence: CDR1 SGHTA, CDR2 FQGNSA. With V trimmed by 0 bases and J by 1 base, 8 bases remained unmatched. The CDR3 totals 17 residues. The CDR3 loop reads CASSLAGIAGPQETQYF. In DNA form, the CDR3 reads TGTGCCAGCAGCTTAGCGGGAATAGCGGGCCCCCAAGAGACCCAGTACTTC.

The chain recombines TRBV27 with TRBJ2-3; D may be TRBD1 (6 bases). This CDR3 has 15 amino acids. Per germline, CDR1 MNHEY and CDR2 SMNVEV (reference sequence). Trimming left V 5 bases short and J 2 bases short, with 14 bases between. The CDR3 DNA reads as TGTGCCAGCAGTCGACGCGGACAGATCACAGATACGCAGTATTTT. The encoded protein is CASSRRGQITDTQYF.

V usage is TRBV10-3 and J usage is TRBJ2-5, with TRBD2 matching 8 bases. Germline trimming cut 10 bases from V and 1 base from J; bases unmatched to any gene: 11. CDR1 is ENHRY, CDR2 SYGVKD, per germline. This CDR3 is 15 amino acids long. The CDR3 sequence is CATGGPAGAQETQYF. CDR3 in DNA: TGTGCCACCGGGGGGCCAGCGGGGGCCCAAGAGACCCAGTACTTC.

The chain uses TRBV7-8 and TRBJ1-3; maybe TRBD1 (6 bases). There are 14 residues in the CDR3. The germline CDR1 and CDR2 sequences are SGHVS and FQNEAQ. Trimming stripped 3 bases from V and 8 bases from J, with 14 bases between. In DNA form, the CDR3 reads TGTGCCAGCAGCTTGAAGCAGGGGTGGGACACCATATATTTT. It specifies CASSLKQGWDTIYF.

In nucleotides, the CDR3 is TGCGCCAGCAGCCAAGGCCGGTTGAGCGGGCCAGGTTCGAGGAATGAGCAGTTCTTC. Residues: CASSQGRLSGPGSRNEQFF. The chain employs TRBV4-3 and TRBJ2-1; D may be TRBD2 (6 bases). The CDR3 has 19 residues. Germline V gene sequence: CDR1 LGHNA, CDR2 YSLEER. Deletions cut 1 base from V and 7 bases from J, with 26 bases between.

The chain couples TRBV5-1 to TRBJ2-6; 11 positions match TRBD1. With V trimmed by 4 bases and J by 0 bases, 12 bases remained unmatched. The CDR3 spans 20 residues. Germline assignment: CDR1 SGHRS and CDR2 YFSETQ. The CDR3 DNA follows: TGCGCCAGCAGCCACCGGACAGGGGGCGTGAGTCCCTCTGGGGCCAACGTCCTGACTTTC. Protein product: CASSHRTGGVSPSGANVLTF. Full variable domain (missing parts from reference TRBV5-1 and TRBJ2-6): KAGVTQTPRYLIKTRGQQVTLSCSPISGHRSVSWYQQTPGQGLQFLFEYFSETQRNKGNFPGRFSGRQFSNSRSEMNVSTLELGDSALYLCASSHRTGGVSPSGANVLTFGAGSRLTVL.

The V and J genes are TRBV27 and TRBJ2-7, with D perhaps matching TRBD1 (6 bases). The CDR3 covers 15 residues. V dropped 3 bases and J dropped 3 bases, with 15 bases sitting between them. Germline V lookup: CDR1 MNHEY, CDR2 SMNVEV (reference sequence). Written as DNA, the CDR3 is TGTGCCAGCAGTTTTCCAGGGGCCTTATTCTACGAGCAGTACTTC. Amino acids: CASSFPGALFYEQYF.

Only one count was recorded for this clone. The genes are TRBV7-2 and TRBJ2-1; 9 bases line up with TRBD2. The junction had 11 bases not matched to a gene; V was cut back by 6 bases and J by 2 bases. The CDR3 extends over 17 amino acids. In germline, CDR1 is SGHTA, CDR2 FQGNSA. The CDR3 sequence: CASSPWRTSEPYNEQFF. The DNA for the CDR3 is TGTGCCAGCAGTCCTTGGCGGACTAGCGAACCCTACAATGAGCAGTTCTTC.

This chain joins TRBV6-2 or TRBV6-3 and TRBJ2-5; TRBD2 matches 16 bases. The length of the CDR3 is 18 residues. CDR1 and CDR2 from the germline V gene are MNHEY and SVGEGT. Germline trimming cut 5 bases from V and 5 bases from J; bases unmatched to any gene: 11. As DNA, the CDR3 is TGTGCCAGCAGTGACCCCGGGACTAGCGGGAGGGCAGGGGAGACCCAGTACTTC. Translating gives CASSDPGTSGRAGETQYF.

The chain links TRBV27 to TRBJ1-2; 7 bases align to TRBD1. V dropped 2 bases and J dropped 0; count of bases not matched to a gene: 0. Germline CDR1 reads MNHEY; CDR2 reads SMNVEV (reference sequence). The CDR3 runs to 14 residues. For the CDR3, the DNA is TGTGCCAGCAGTTTACAGGGGGCTAACTATGGCTACACCTTC. It yields the protein CASSLQGANYGYTF.

The chain uses TRBV12-3 or TRBV12-4 and TRBJ1-2; TRBD1 aligns across 7 bases. The junction had 5 bases not matched to a gene; V was cut back by 5 bases and J by 5 bases. This CDR3 region has 13 residues. Here the CDR3 reads CASSRTGPYGYTF. Written as DNA, the CDR3 is TGTGCCAGCAGTCGGACAGGCCCGTATGGCTACACCTTC.

The chain uses TRBV28 and TRBJ2-2; tentatively, D is TRBD2 (6 bases). The CDR3 contains 15 residues. V was pared by 6 bases and J by 5 bases, with 16 bases between. The germline V gene encodes CDR1 MDHEN and CDR2 SYDVKM. The CDR3 nucleotides are TGTGCCAGCAGGAACCCCGCCCGGGAGACCGGGGAGCTGTTTTTT. Its translation is CASRNPARETGELFF.

The CDR3 sequence: CATSRGSGRDLVHTQYF. The CDR3 coding sequence is TGTGCCACCAGCAGAGGAAGCGGGAGAGATTTAGTCCATACGCAGTATTTT. V usage is TRBV15 and J usage is TRBJ2-3; TRBD2 matches at 8 bases. Per germline, CDR1 LNHNV and CDR2 YYDKDF (reference sequence). Unmatched junction bases numbered 13, after V lost 1 base and J lost 7 bases. The CDR3 consists of 17 residues.

This rearrangement joins TRBV27 to TRBJ2-7; 11 bases are shared with TRBD2. V lost 5 bases, J lost 2 bases, and 5 bases stayed unmatched. CDR3 length: 15 amino acids. Germline V gene sequence: CDR1 MNHEY, CDR2 SMNVEV (reference sequence). The CDR3 region has the DNA TGTGCCAGCAGTGCGACTAGCGGGAAGACCTACGAGCAGTACTTC. Amino acid sequence: CASSATSGKTYEQYF.

This clone has a handful of counts. Within the sample, other DNA sequences also encode this same CDR3. The chain uses TRBV7-2 and TRBJ2-5, with TRBD2 matching 9 bases. The trim removed 5 bases at V and 4 bases at J, leaving 8 bases unmatched. The germline CDR1 and CDR2 sequences are SGHTA and FQGNSA. The CDR3 sequence is 15 residues long. CDR3 residues: CASSPLAGARETQYF. DNA for the CDR3: TGTGCCAGCAGCCCATTAGCGGGAGCTCGAGAGACCCAGTACTTC.

This chain links TRBV6-2 or TRBV6-3 with TRBJ2-2, with D perhaps TRBD2 (5 bases). V dropped 0 bases and J dropped 7 bases, with 9 bases sitting between them. From germline, CDR1 is MNHEY and CDR2 SVGEGT. The CDR3 contains 14 residues. The CDR3 DNA reads TGTGCCAGCAGTTACTCGACTACCTACGGGGAGCTGTTTTTT. Its protein product is CASSYSTTYGELFF.

The V call is TRBV18, the J call TRBJ1-4, with TRBD1 matching over 7 bases. The CDR3 covers 15 residues. Looked up from germline, CDR1 is KGHSH and CDR2 is LQKENI. V dropped 3 bases and J dropped 7; count of bases not matched to a gene: 8. The CDR3 is CASSPSTGPLEKLFF. CDR3 nucleotides: TGTGCCAGCTCACCGTCGACAGGGCCTCTTGAAAAACTGTTTTTT.

The V and J genes are TRBV5-5 and TRBJ1-1, with D maybe TRBD1 (5 bases). The CDR3 consists of 13 residues. CDR1 is SGHKS and CDR2 is YYEKEE in the germline V gene (reference sequence). Trimming stripped 4 bases from V and 3 bases from J, with 10 bases between. The CDR3 is CASSPDSHTEAFF. The CDR3, as DNA: TGTGCCAGCAGCCCTGACAGCCACACTGAAGCTTTCTTT.

CDR3 loop: CASSEILLETQYF. The DNA for the CDR3 is TGTGCCAGCAGTGAAATCCTGTTGGAGACCCAGTACTTC. The chain links TRBV2 to TRBJ2-5, with D unclear. This CDR3 region has 13 residues. Trimming removed 2 bases at V and 5 bases at J, with 9 bases between. The germline V gene encodes CDR1 SNHLY and CDR2 FYNNEI.

The chain has TRBV7-9 and TRBJ2-6; tentative D call: TRBD1 (5 bases). CDR3 size: 13 residues. CDR1 and CDR2 (germline): SEHNR, FQNEAQ (reference sequence). The germline V and J ends were trimmed by 7 bases and 4 bases, with 8 bases remaining between them. CDR3 DNA: TGTGCCAGCAAGGGGCCCGGGGCCAACGTCCTGACTTTC. This codes for CASKGPGANVLTF.

The chain uses TRBV5-1 and TRBJ1-6, with D perhaps matching TRBD1 (6 bases). Germline V CDR1 and CDR2: SGHRS, YFSETQ. Trimming stripped 0 bases from V and 7 bases from J, with 11 bases between. The CDR3 contains 15 residues. The CDR3 bases are TGCGCCAGCAGCTTGGGGGACATTCGAAATTCACCCCTCCACTTT. It codes for CASSLGDIRNSPLHF. The whole variable domain, remainder taken from reference TRBV5-1 and TRBJ1-6, is KAGVTQTPRYLIKTRGQQVTLSCSPISGHRSVSWYQQTPGQGLQFLFEYFSETQRNKGNFPGRFSGRQFSNSRSEMNVSTLELGDSALYLCASSLGDIRNSPLHFGNGTRLTVT.

V is TRBV6-2 or TRBV6-3 and J is TRBJ1-2, with TRBD1 matching over 7 bases. Germline V gene data show CDR1 as MNHEY and CDR2 as SVGEGT. The CDR3 runs 13 residues. V lost 2 bases and J lost 8; bases outside the gene matches: 5. The CDR3 reads CASSYGQEGGYTF. The CDR3 bases are TGTGCCAGCAGTTACGGACAGGAAGGGGGCTACACCTTC.

V and J are TRBV30 and TRBJ2-3, with 8 bases matching TRBD1. Germline CDR1 reads GTSNPN; CDR2 reads SVGIG (reference sequence). The length of the CDR3 is 14 residues. Germline trimming cut 4 bases from V and 10 bases from J; bases unmatched to any gene: 13. CDR3 sequence (DNA): TGTGCCTGGACCCCGGGACAGGTCACCCCTTCGCAGTATTTT. It codes for CAWTPGQVTPSQYF. Full variable domain (remainder filled in from reference TRBV30 and TRBJ2-3): SQTIHQWPATLVQPVGSPLSLECTVEGTSNPNLYWYRQAAGRGLQLLFYSVGIGQISSEVPQNLSASRPQDRQFILSSKKLLLSDSGFYLCAWTPGQVTPSQYFGPGTRLTVL.

The J gene is TRBJ1-5, the V gene TRBV19; D unresolved. There are 15 residues in the CDR3. The V gene's germline CDR1 is LNHDA and CDR2 SQIVND (reference sequence). V was clipped by 1 base and J by 8 bases, with 15 bases between them. The CDR3 DNA reads TGTGCCAGTAGTATAGGGGCGGGCGGGTTAGAGCCCCAGCATTTT. It is translated as CASSIGAGGLEPQHF.

This clone has just a few counts. The chain uses TRBV11-3 and TRBJ2-1; D is possibly TRBD2 (5 bases). V gave up 1 base and J gave up 4 bases, with 14 bases separating them. Germline CDR1 reads SGHNT; CDR2 reads YENEEA. The CDR3 has 16 residues. The CDR3 DNA is TGTGCCAGCAGCTTAGCTGGCGAGGGTAGATACAATGAGCAGTTCTTC. Its protein product is CASSLAGEGRYNEQFF.